The present T cell receptor beta chain was sequenced within a study of cytomegalovirus exposure and HLA in healthy donors. Primers included in the PCR were 60 Vbeta and 13 Jbeta primers. Sequenced by immunoSEQ multiplex PCR; TCRdb stores in-frame clones only, minus some. Of 200,000 or so clones in the sample, approximately 84% were seen once. This receptor was taken from a woman aged 25 to 39 in good health and CMV-seropositive. The sample was PBMCs.

CDR3 amino acids: CASSLGQGAGYTEAFF. The CDR3 nucleotides read TGTGCCAGCAGCTTGGGACAGGGGGCGGGCTACACTGAAGCTTTCTTT. The chain has TRBV7-6 and TRBJ1-1, with 12 bases that match TRBD1. The CDR3 consists of 16 residues. Germline V lookup: CDR1 SGHVS, CDR2 FNYEAQ. Losses at the gene ends were 3 bases for V and 3 bases for J; bases not matched to a gene: 5. Looking up the rest from reference TRBV7-6 and TRBJ1-1 gives the full variable domain: GAGVSQSPRYKVTKRGQDVALRCDPISGHVSLYWYRQALGQGPEFLTYFNYEAQQDKSGLPNDRFSAERPEGSISTLTIQRTEQRDSAMYRCASSLGQGAGYTEAFFGQGTRLTVV.